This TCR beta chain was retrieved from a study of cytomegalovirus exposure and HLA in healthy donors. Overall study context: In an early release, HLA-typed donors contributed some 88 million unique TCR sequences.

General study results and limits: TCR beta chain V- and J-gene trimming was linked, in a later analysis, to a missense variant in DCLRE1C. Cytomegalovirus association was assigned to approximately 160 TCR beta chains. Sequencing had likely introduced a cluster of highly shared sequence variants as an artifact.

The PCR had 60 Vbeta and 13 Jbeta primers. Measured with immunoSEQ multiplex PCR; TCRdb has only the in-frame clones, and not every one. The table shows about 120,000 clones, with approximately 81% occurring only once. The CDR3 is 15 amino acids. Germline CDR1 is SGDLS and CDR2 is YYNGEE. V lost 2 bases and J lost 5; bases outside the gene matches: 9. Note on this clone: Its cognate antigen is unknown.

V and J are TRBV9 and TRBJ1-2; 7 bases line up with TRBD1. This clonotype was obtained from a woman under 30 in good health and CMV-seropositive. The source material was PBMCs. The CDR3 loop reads CASSVRTGWGYGYTF. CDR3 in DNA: TGTGCCAGCAGCGTCAGGACAGGTTGGGGGTATGGCTACACCTTC.